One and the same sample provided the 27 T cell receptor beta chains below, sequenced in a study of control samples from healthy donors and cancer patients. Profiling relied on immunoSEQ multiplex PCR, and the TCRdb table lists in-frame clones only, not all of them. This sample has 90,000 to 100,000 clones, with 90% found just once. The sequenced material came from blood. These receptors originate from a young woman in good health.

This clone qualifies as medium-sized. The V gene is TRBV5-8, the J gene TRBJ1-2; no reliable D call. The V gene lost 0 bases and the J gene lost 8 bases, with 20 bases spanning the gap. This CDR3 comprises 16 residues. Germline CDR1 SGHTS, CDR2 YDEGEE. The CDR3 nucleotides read TGTGCCAGCAGCTTGGACCCCTCCACGTCCGGAGGAGGCTACACCTTC. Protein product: CASSLDPSTSGGGYTF.

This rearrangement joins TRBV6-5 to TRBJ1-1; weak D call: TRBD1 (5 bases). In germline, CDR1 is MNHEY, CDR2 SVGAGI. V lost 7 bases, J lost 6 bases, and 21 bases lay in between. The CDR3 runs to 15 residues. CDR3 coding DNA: TGTGCCAGCATTCGACCTCAGGGTGGGAGGTCTGAAGCTTTCTTT. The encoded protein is CASIRPQGGRSEAFF.

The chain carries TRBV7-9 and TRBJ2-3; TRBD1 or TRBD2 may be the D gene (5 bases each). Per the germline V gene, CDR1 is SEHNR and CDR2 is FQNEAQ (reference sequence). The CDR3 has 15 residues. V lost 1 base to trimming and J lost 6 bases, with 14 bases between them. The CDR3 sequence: CASSLGTLGRDTQYF. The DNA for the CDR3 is TGTGCCAGCAGCTTAGGGACACTGGGACGGGATACGCAGTATTTT.

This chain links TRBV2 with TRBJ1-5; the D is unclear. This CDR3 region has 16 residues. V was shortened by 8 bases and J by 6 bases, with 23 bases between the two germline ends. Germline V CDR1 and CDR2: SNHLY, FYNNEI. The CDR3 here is CASLQTIESGRQPQHF. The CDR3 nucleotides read TGTGCCAGCCTCCAAACTATAGAATCAGGACGTCAGCCCCAGCATTTT.

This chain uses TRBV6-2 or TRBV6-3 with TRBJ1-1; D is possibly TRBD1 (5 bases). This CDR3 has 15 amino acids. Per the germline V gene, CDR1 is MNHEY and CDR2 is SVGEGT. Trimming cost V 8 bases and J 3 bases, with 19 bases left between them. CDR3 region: CASCLIGAGDTEAFF. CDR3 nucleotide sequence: TGTGCCAGCTGCCTTATTGGGGCGGGGGACACTGAAGCTTTCTTT.

For the CDR3, the DNA is TGTGCCAGCAGCCAAGATAGGGCAGGGGGGTTAACCTTC. It codes for CASSQDRAGGLTF. The genes are TRBV3-1 (or the pseudogene TRBV3-2) and TRBJ1-2, with 7 bases lining up with TRBD1. The germline gives CDR1 LGHDT, CDR2 YNNKEL (reference sequence). This CDR3 region has 13 residues. V was clipped by 0 bases and J by 14 bases; unmatched bases: 9.

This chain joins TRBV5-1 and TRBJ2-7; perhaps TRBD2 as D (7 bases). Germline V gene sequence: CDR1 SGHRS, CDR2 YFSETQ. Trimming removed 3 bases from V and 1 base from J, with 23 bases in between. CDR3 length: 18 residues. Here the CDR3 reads CASSYRGGAEMGSYEQYF. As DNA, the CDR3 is TGCGCCAGCAGCTACCGAGGGGGGGCAGAAATGGGTTCCTACGAGCAGTACTTC.

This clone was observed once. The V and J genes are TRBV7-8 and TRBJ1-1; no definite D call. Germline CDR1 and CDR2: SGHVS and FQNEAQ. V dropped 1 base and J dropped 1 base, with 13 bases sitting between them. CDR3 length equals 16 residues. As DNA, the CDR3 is TGTGCCAGCAGCTTAGGATCTGTGGGCACGAACACTGAAGCTTTCTTT. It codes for CASSLGSVGTNTEAFF. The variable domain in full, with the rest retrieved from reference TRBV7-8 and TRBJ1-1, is GAGVSQSPRYKVAKRGQDVALRCDPISGHVSLFWYQQALGQGPEFLTYFQNEAQLDKSGLPSDRFFAERPEGSVSTLKIQRTQQEDSAVYLCASSLGSVGTNTEAFFGQGTRLTVV.

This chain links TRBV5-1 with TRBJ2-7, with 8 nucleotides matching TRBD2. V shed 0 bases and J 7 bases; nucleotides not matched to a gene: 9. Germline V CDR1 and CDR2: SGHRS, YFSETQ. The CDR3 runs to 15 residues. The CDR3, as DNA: TGCGCCAGCAGCTTGGAGCGGGGGACCTTAGGGGAGCAGTACTTC. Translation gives CASSLERGTLGEQYF.

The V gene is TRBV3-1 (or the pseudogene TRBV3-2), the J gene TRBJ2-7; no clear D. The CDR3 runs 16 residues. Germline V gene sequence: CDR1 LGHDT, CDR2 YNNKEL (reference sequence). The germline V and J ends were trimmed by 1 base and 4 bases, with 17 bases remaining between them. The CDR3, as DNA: TGTGCCAGCAGCCAAGGAAGGCTTTACCCGCCTTACGAGCAGTACTTC. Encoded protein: CASSQGRLYPPYEQYF.

The CDR3 loop reads CSLIRVRNTEAFF. The DNA of the CDR3 is TGCAGCTTGATCAGGGTGCGGAACACTGAAGCTTTCTTT. The chain links TRBV29-1 to TRBJ1-1, with a possible D match to TRBD1 (5 bases). The germline V gene encodes CDR1 SQVTM and CDR2 ANQGSEA. CDR3 length: 13 amino acids. The V gene lost 8 bases and the J gene lost 1 base, with 14 bases spanning the gap.

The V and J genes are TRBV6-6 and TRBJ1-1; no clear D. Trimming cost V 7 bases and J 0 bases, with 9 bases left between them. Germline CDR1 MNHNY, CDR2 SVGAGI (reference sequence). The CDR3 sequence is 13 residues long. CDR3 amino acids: CASKNILNTEAFF. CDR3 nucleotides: TGTGCCAGCAAGAATATATTGAACACTGAAGCTTTCTTT.

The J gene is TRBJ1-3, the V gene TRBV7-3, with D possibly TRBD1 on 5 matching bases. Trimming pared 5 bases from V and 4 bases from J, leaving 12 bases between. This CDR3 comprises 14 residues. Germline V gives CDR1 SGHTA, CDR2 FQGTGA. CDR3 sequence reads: CASSPGDGGNTIYF. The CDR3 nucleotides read TGTGCCAGCAGCCCTGGGGACGGCGGAAACACCATATATTTT.

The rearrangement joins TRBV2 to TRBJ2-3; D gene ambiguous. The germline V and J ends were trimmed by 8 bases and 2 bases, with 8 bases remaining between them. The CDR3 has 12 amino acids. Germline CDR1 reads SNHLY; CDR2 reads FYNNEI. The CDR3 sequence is CASDPSTDTQYF. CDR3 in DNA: TGTGCCAGCGACCCCTCCACAGATACGCAGTATTTT.

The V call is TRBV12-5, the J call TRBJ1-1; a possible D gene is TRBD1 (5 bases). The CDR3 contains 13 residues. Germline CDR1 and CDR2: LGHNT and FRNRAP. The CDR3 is CAAQAGRDTEAFF. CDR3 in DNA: TGTGCAGCTCAGGCGGGGCGGGACACTGAAGCTTTCTTT.

The CDR3 DNA follows: TGCAGTGCTAGTCCTTACAATGAGCAGTTCTTC. Its translation: CSASPYNEQFF. The chain has TRBV20-1 and TRBJ2-1, with D uncertain. This CDR3 has 11 residues. Germline assignment: CDR1 DFQATT and CDR2 SNEGSKA (reference sequence). Trimming pared 3 bases from V and 4 bases from J, leaving 4 bases between.

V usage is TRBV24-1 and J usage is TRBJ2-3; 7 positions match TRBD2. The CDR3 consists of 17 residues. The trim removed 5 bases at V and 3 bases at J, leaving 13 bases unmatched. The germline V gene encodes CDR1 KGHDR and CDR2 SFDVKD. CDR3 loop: CATSGSGGIALTDTQYF. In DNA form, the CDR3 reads TGTGCCACCAGTGGGTCGGGGGGAATTGCTCTTACAGATACGCAGTATTTT.

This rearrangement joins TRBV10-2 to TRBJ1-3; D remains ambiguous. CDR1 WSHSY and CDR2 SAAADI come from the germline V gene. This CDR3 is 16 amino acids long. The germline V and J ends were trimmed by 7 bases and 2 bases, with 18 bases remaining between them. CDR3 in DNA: TGCGCCAGCATCCCGATTAGCACTTTTCCTGGAAACACCATATATTTT. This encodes CASIPISTFPGNTIYF.

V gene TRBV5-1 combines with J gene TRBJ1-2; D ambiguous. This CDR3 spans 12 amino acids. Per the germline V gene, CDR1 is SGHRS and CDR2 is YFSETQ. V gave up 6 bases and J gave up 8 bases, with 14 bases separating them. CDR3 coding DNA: TGCGCCAGCAACGGGGAGATGGGCGGCTACACCTTC. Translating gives CASNGEMGGYTF.

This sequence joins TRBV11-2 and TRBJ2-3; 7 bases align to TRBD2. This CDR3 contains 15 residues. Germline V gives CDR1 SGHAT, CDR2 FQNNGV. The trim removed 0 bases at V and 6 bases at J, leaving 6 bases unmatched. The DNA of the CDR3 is TGTGCCAGCAGCTTAGATCCGGGGGGTGGTGATACGCAGTATTTT. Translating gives CASSLDPGGGDTQYF.

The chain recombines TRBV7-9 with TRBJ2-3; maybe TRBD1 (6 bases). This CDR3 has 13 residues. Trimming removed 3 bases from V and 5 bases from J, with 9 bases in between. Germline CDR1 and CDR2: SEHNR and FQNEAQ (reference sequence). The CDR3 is CASSFSGEDTQYF. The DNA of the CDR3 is TGTGCCAGCAGCTTTTCAGGGGAAGATACGCAGTATTTT.

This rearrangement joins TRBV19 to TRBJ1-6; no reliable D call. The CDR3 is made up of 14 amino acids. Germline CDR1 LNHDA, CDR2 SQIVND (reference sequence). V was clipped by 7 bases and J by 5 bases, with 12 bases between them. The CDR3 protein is CASTGRPHNSPLHF. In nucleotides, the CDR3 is TGTGCCAGTACCGGGAGGCCCCATAATTCACCCCTCCACTTT.

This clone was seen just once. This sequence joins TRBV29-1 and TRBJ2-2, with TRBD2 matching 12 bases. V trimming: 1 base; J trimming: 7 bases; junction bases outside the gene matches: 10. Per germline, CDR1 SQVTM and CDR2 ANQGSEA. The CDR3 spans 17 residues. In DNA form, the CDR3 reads TGCAGCGTTGAAGGCCCTAGCGGGGGGGCCTCAATCGGGGAGCTGTTTTTT. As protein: CSVEGPSGGASIGELFF.

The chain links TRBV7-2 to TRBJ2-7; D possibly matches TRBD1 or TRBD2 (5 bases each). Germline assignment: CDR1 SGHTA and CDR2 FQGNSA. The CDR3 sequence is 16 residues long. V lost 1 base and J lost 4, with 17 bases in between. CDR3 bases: TGTGCCAGCAGCTTAGGCGTGGGACCCGATATATACGAGCAGTACTTC. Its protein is CASSLGVGPDIYEQYF.

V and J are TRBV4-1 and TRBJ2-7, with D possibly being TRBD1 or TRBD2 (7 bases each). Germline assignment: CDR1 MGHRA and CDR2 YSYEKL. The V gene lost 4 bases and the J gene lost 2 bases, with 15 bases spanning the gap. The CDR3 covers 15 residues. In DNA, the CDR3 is TGCGCCAGCAGCCCTCAGGGGGGGGTCGCCTACGAGCAGTACTTC. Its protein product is CASSPQGGVAYEQYF.

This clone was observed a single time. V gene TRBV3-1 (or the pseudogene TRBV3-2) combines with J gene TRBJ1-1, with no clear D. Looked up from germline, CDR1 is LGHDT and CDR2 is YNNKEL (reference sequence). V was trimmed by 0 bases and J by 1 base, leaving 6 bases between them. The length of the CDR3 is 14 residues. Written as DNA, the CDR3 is TGTGCCAGCAGCCAAGAGGGGTGGAACACTGAAGCTTTCTTT. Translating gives CASSQEGWNTEAFF.

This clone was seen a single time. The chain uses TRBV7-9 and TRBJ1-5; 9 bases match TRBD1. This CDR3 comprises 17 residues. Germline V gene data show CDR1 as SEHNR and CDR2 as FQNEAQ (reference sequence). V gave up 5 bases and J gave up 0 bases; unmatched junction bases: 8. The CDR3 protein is CASSPPGTGHSNQPQHF. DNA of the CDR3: TGTGCCAGCAGCCCCCCCGGGACAGGGCATAGCAATCAGCCCCAGCATTTT.